The 4 T cell receptor beta chains presented below share a single source sample, sequenced in a study of blood T cell repertoires in COVID-19. TCRdb's table, derived via immunoSEQ multiplex PCR, lists solely in-frame clones and lacks some. Altogether about 40,000 clones are present, around 90% being singletons, with the ten largest covering roughly 10%. The sequencing sample was made of peripheral blood. The receptors here all came from a woman aged 70-85 years with acute or convalescent COVID-19.

The rearrangement uses TRBV7-9 and TRBJ1-2; possibly TRBD1 for D (6 bases). The CDR3 totals 13 residues. Looked up from germline, CDR1 is SEHNR and CDR2 is FQNEAQ (reference sequence). V lost 5 bases and J lost 7, with 14 bases in between. The DNA of the CDR3 is TGTGCCAGCAGCCTTACAGGGACCGGTGGCTACACCTTC. Translation gives CASSLTGTGGYTF.

V is TRBV6-5 and J is TRBJ2-1; 8 bases are shared with TRBD2. The CDR3 extends over 13 amino acids. Germline CDR1 reads MNHEY; CDR2 reads SVGAGI. The ends lost 6 bases at V and 10 bases at J; junction bases unmatched: 8. This CDR3 is CASSVAGLEEQFF. The CDR3 DNA reads TGTGCCAGCAGCGTAGCGGGGTTGGAGGAGCAGTTCTTC.

This clone has only a few counts. The chain is built from TRBV13 and TRBJ1-5, with 7 bases lining up with TRBD1. There are 13 residues in the CDR3. The V gene end was trimmed by 5 bases and the J gene end by 9 bases; junction bases not matched to a gene: 7. Germline CDR1 is PRHDT and CDR2 is FYEKMQ (reference sequence). The CDR3 spells CASSTQGFRPQHF. In DNA form, the CDR3 reads TGTGCCAGCAGCACACAGGGGTTCCGGCCCCAGCATTTT.

The chain couples TRBV18 to TRBJ2-7; D is possibly TRBD1 (6 bases). Germline CDR1 is KGHSH and CDR2 is LQKENI. The CDR3 runs 13 residues. With 5 bases removed from V and 3 bases from J, the gap between germline ends came to 11 bases. CDR3 DNA sequence: TGTGCCAGCTCAGCCTCACAGGGCTACGAGCAGTACGTC. This translates into CASSASQGYEQYV.